The TCR beta chain described here comes from a study of shared clonotypes between healthy human individuals. Study outcomes and limitations: Naive CD4 clonotypes were shared across a handful of donors at about 5%. What naive subsets generally showed was a larger estimated richness than memory subsets showed.

Notes on this clone: No antigen is known for it. The same CDR3 also results from other DNA sequences found in this sample.

Original processing notes: Filtering of immunoSEQ junctional sequences could not match full-length read filtering. Some clones are missing from TCRdb's copy, which holds only in-frame ones; the method was immunoSEQ multiplex PCR. V and J calls and clone size are as listed in that table; D and trimming were resolved from the DNA. The sample yields some 1.4 million clones, roughly 96% seen once. This clonotype was obtained from a man aged 25-45 years in good health. The material sequenced was naive CD4+ T cells sorted from blood. This sample's subset: CD45RA+ positively selected.

Here the CDR3 DNA reads TGTGCCTGGGGATCGAATTCCTACGAGCAGTACTTC. This encodes CAWGSNSYEQYF. The chain recombines TRBV30 with TRBJ2-7; no reliable D call. Germline V lookup: CDR1 GTSNPN, CDR2 SVGIG (reference sequence). The CDR3 is 12 amino acids. The V and J ends lost 5 bases and 1 base respectively, with 9 bases between them.